The 22 T cell receptor beta chains in this list originate from one sample, sequenced in a study of vaccination and CD4 T cells after COVID-19. Described treatment: approximately 9-day PBMC culture with coronavirus spike peptide pools or control peptides (ViraFEST assay). Sequenced with the Oncomine TCR Beta short-read assay was DNA taken from cultured CD4+ T cells. TCRdb analysed the PCR reads with MiXCR anew, one entry per CDR3 protein. The sample records 7,500 to 9,500 distinct CDR3 sequences, approximately 49% being singletons. What these receptors recognize is not known. Sequenced sample: CD4+ T cells from blood, cultured in vitro. These receptors were taken from a human donor who had recovered from COVID-19.

The rearrangement links TRBV20-1 to TRBJ2-7, with 8 nucleotides matching TRBD2. V shed 1 base, J shed 0 bases, and the junction held 2 bases outside the gene matches. The V gene's germline CDR1 is DFQATT and CDR2 SNEGSKA (reference sequence). The CDR3 runs 14 residues. CDR3 bases: TGCAGTGCTAGAGCGGGAGGGGTCTCCTACGAGCAGTACTTC. Translation gives CSARAGGVSYEQYF.

This clonotype was picked up a small number of times. The CDR3 sequence: CSARLPGPYNSPLHF. The CDR3 DNA follows: TGCAGTGCTAGACTTCCGGGACCCTATAATTCACCCCTCCACTTT. The chain uses TRBV20-1 and TRBJ1-6; perhaps TRBD1 as D (5 bases). CDR3 length equals 15 residues. CDR1 is DFQATT, CDR2 SNEGSKA, per germline (reference sequence). Trimming removed 2 bases at V and 2 bases at J, with 10 bases between.

The V call is TRBV6-2 or TRBV6-3, the J call TRBJ2-5, with 11 bases matching TRBD2. Germline assignment: CDR1 MNHEY and CDR2 SVGEGT. The CDR3 is made up of 16 amino acids. The ends lost 2 bases at V and 5 bases at J; junction bases unmatched: 7. The CDR3 reads CASSYPQTSGEETQYF. CDR3 nucleotides: TGTGCCAGCAGTTACCCCCAGACTAGCGGGGAGGAGACCCAGTACTTC.

This clonotype was counted between two and nine times. The rearrangement joins TRBV19 to TRBJ1-1; D uncertain. Germline V gives CDR1 LNHDA, CDR2 SQIVND (reference sequence). V lost 7 bases to trimming and J lost 2 bases, with 17 bases between them. CDR3 length: 15 amino acids. Here the CDR3 reads CASTPSRGYNTEAFF. In nucleotides, the CDR3 is TGTGCCAGTACCCCTTCTCGGGGTTATAACACTGAAGCTTTCTTT.

This chain links TRBV9 with TRBJ2-1, with D possibly matching TRBD1 (5 bases). Germline V CDR1 and CDR2: SGDLS, YYNGEE. Deletions cut 0 bases from V and 1 base from J, with 11 bases between. There are 16 residues in the CDR3. The CDR3 spells CASSVEGYYSYNEQFF. The CDR3 region has the DNA TGTGCCAGCAGCGTAGAGGGGTATTATTCCTACAATGAGCAGTTCTTC.

The chain links TRBV4-2 to TRBJ1-2; 7 nucleotides agree with TRBD1. CDR3 length equals 16 residues. V shed 1 base and J 4 bases; nucleotides not matched to a gene: 9. Per germline, CDR1 LGHNA and CDR2 YNFKEQ. The CDR3 bases are TGTGCCAGCAGCCAAGTTCCGTCAGGGGGACCCTATGGCTACACCTTC. Its protein is CASSQVPSGGPYGYTF.

CDR3 in amino acids: CAWSDLGGVNTGELFF. In DNA, the CDR3 is TGTGCCTGGAGTGATCTGGGGGGAGTGAACACCGGGGAGCTGTTTTTT. The V and J genes are TRBV30 and TRBJ2-2, with D maybe TRBD2 (6 bases). The CDR3 has 16 residues. V was pared by 1 base and J by 1 base, with 13 bases between. The germline V gene has CDR1 GTSNPN and CDR2 SVGIG (reference sequence).

V is TRBV11-1 and J is TRBJ2-1; unclear D gene. V lost 3 bases and J lost 0, with 3 bases in between. Germline assignment: CDR1 SGHAT and CDR2 FQDESV (reference sequence). The CDR3 is 13 residues long. The CDR3 loop reads CASSLGSYNEQFF. CDR3 bases: TGTGCCAGCAGCTTGGGCTCCTACAATGAGCAGTTCTTC.

The chain links TRBV28 to TRBJ2-2; D unclear. Germline CDR1 and CDR2: MDHEN and SYDVKM. V was clipped by 6 bases and J by 4 bases, with 12 bases between them. The CDR3 contains 14 residues. CDR3 nucleotides: TGTGCCAGCAGCCAAGCAACATTCACCGGGGAGCTGTTTTTT. Residues: CASSQATFTGELFF.

CDR3 sequence reads: CASSWDRGNEQFF. The DNA for the CDR3 is TGTGCCAGCAGCTGGGACAGGGGTAATGAGCAGTTCTTC. The genes are TRBV11-3 and TRBJ2-1; 10 nucleotides agree with TRBD1. CDR1 SGHNT and CDR2 YENEEA come from the germline V gene. This CDR3 is built from 13 residues. The ends lost 4 bases at V and 7 bases at J; junction bases unmatched: 1.

This clonotype was recorded only once. This chain connects TRBV30 to TRBJ1-1; tentatively, D is TRBD1 (6 bases). The CDR3 has 13 residues. V gave up 0 bases and J gave up 4 bases, with 9 bases separating them. Germline-derived CDR1 and CDR2 are GTSNPN and SVGIG (reference sequence). The CDR3 sequence is CAWSVQGFTEAFF. For the CDR3, the DNA is TGTGCCTGGAGTGTACAGGGCTTCACTGAAGCTTTCTTT.

The rearrangement uses TRBV6-1 and TRBJ1-2; 8 nucleotides line up with TRBD1. Germline trimming cut 6 bases from V and 5 bases from J; bases unmatched to any gene: 5. Germline V gene data show CDR1 as MNHNS and CDR2 as SASEGT. CDR3 length equals 13 residues. CDR3 residues: CASRPTGEYGYTF. The DNA for the CDR3 is TGTGCCAGCAGACCGACAGGGGAGTATGGCTACACCTTC.

The chain joins TRBV2 to TRBJ1-1, with TRBD1 identical over 10 bases. V gave up 4 bases and J gave up 4 bases; unmatched junction bases: 0. Per germline, CDR1 SNHLY and CDR2 FYNNEI. The CDR3 totals 13 residues. CDR3 DNA sequence: TGTGCCAGCAGTGGGACAGGGGGCACTGAAGCTTTCTTT. Translation gives CASSGTGGTEAFF.

The rearrangement uses TRBV10-3 and TRBJ2-5; 7 positions match TRBD2. The germline CDR1 and CDR2 sequences are ENHRY and SYGVKD. The CDR3 spans 15 residues. With 7 bases clipped from V and 0 bases from J, the junction kept 8 bases outside the gene matches. CDR3 protein: CAITSGLFDQETQYF. The CDR3 nucleotides read TGTGCCATCACTTCGGGACTATTCGACCAAGAGACCCAGTACTTC.

This clonotype was detected a few times. V gene TRBV7-2 combines with J gene TRBJ2-7; D is tentatively TRBD1 or TRBD2 (7 bases each). The V and J ends lost 6 bases and 9 bases respectively, with 21 bases between them. CDR3 length: 14 residues. Per the germline V gene, CDR1 is SGHTA and CDR2 is FQGNSA. This CDR3 is CASSPRGGTIVQYF. CDR3 DNA sequence: TGTGCCAGCAGTCCCAGGGGGGGGACTATCGTGCAGTACTTC. Full variable domain (outside the CDR3, taken from reference TRBV7-2 and TRBJ2-7): GAGVSQSPSNKVTEKGKDVELRCDPISGHTALYWYRQSLGQGLEFLIYFQGNSAPDKSGLPSDRFSAERTGGSVSTLTIQRTQQEDSAVYLCASSPRGGTIVQYFGPGTRLTVT.

The genes are TRBV11-3 and TRBJ1-2; D not certain. The germline V gene has CDR1 SGHNT and CDR2 YENEEA. Trimming pared 0 bases from V and 4 bases from J, leaving 3 bases between. The CDR3 runs to 12 residues. The CDR3 reads CASSLEGYGYTF. For the CDR3, the DNA is TGTGCCAGCAGCTTAGAAGGCTATGGCTACACCTTC.

The chain carries TRBV11-2 and TRBJ2-7; D assignment may be TRBD1 or TRBD2 (5 bases each). Deletions cut 4 bases from V and 0 bases from J, with 16 bases between. The CDR3 is 16 amino acids. Looked up from germline, CDR1 is SGHAT and CDR2 is FQNNGV. The CDR3 nucleotides read TGTGCCAGCAGCTCAGTGAGGGGTCCGAGCTCCTACGAGCAGTACTTC. Translated, it gives CASSSVRGPSSYEQYF.

The table lists this clonotype with a count of one. V gene TRBV20-1 combines with J gene TRBJ2-7, with D possibly being TRBD2 (6 bases). The CDR3 extends over 11 amino acids. Between the trimmed V and J ends, which lost 6 bases and 6 bases, there was a span of 12 bases. From germline, CDR1 is DFQATT and CDR2 SNEGSKA (reference sequence). The chain's CDR3 is CSAKSGFEQYF. CDR3 DNA: TGCAGTGCGAAAAGCGGGTTCGAGCAGTACTTC.

This clonotype is medium-sized. The chain recombines TRBV7-2 with TRBJ2-3; D gene unclear. The CDR3 loop spans 12 amino acids. With 2 bases removed from V and 4 bases from J, the gap between germline ends came to 4 bases. Germline CDR1 and CDR2: SGHTA and FQGNSA. The DNA for the CDR3 is TGTGCCAGCAGCTTAAACGCAGATACGCAGTATTTT. Translated, it gives CASSLNADTQYF.

In its sample, this clonotype was seen a few times. The CDR3 protein is CASSLDHGGVTYGYTF. Written as DNA, the CDR3 is TGTGCCAGCAGCCTCGACCACGGCGGGGTTACCTATGGCTACACCTTC. V is TRBV7-9 and J is TRBJ1-2; D uncertain. In germline, CDR1 is SEHNR, CDR2 FQNEAQ (reference sequence). This CDR3 is built from 16 residues. Trimming shortened V by 5 bases and J by 4 bases, and 20 bases separated the two germline ends. Supplemented by reference TRBV7-9 and TRBJ1-2, the full variable domain reads DTGVSQNPRHKITKRGQNVTFRCDPISEHNRLYWYRQTLGQGPEFLTYFQNEAQLEKSRLLSDRFSAERPKGSFSTLEIQRTEQGDSAMYLCASSLDHGGVTYGYTFGSGTRLTVV.

This chain joins TRBV4-2 and TRBJ2-7; tentatively, D is TRBD1 (5 bases). Trimming took 0 bases from V and 5 from J, leaving 14 bases between them. The CDR3 runs to 15 residues. The germline V gene encodes CDR1 LGHNA and CDR2 YNFKEQ. The CDR3, as DNA: TGTGCCAGCAGCCAAGAAAGTTGGCAGGGCCACGAGCAGTACTTC. It specifies CASSQESWQGHEQYF.

The chain uses TRBV6-1 and TRBJ2-5; 8 nucleotides align to TRBD1. Trimming removed 6 bases from V and 5 bases from J; junction bases left unmatched: 8. CDR1 is MNHNS and CDR2 is SASEGT in the germline V gene. The CDR3 has 14 amino acids. The CDR3 bases are TGTGCCAGCAGAACCCCGACAGGGGTCGAGACCCAGTACTTC. It translates to CASRTPTGVETQYF.